This T cell receptor beta chain was retrieved from a study of control samples from healthy donors and cancer patients. V lost 1 base, J lost 5 bases, and 9 bases lay in between. Germline CDR1 is SGHDT and CDR2 is YYEEEE. This CDR3 has 14 amino acids. TCRdb's table, derived via immunoSEQ multiplex PCR, lists solely in-frame clones and lacks some. This table holds about 160,000 clones, approximately 96% found once. The sequencing input was blood. The chain carries TRBV5-6 and TRBJ1-4; D is unclear. This TCR was sampled from a woman aged 40 to 49 in good health. Written as DNA, the CDR3 is TGTGCCAGCAGCTTGACAGCTATAAATGAAAAACTGTTTTTT. Its protein product is CASSLTAINEKLFF.